The 27 T cell receptor beta chains listed next were all sequenced from one sample in a study of T cell changes during pregnancy in multiple sclerosis. Assay used: immunoSEQ multiplex PCR; TCRdb lists only in-frame clones, some missing. The repertoire holds around 81,000 clones, roughly 92% seen once, with approximately 3.3% in the top ten. Sample: peripheral blood, taken after pregnancy. The receptors come from a female donor in good health, enrolled as a control in a pregnancy study.

This chain joins TRBV4-2 and TRBJ1-2; the match to TRBD1 covers 12 bases. The V segment lost 2 bases and the J segment 8 bases; nucleotides outside the gene matches: 9. Germline V gene data show CDR1 as LGHNA and CDR2 as YNFKEQ. This CDR3 has 16 residues. CDR3 amino acids: CASSQTTGTGGRGYTF. The CDR3 nucleotides are TGTGCCAGCAGCCAAACTACCGGGACAGGGGGCAGGGGCTACACCTTC.

This chain joins TRBV14 and TRBJ2-3, with 12 bases fitting TRBD2. Germline loops: CDR1 SGHDN, CDR2 FVKESK. This CDR3 has 16 amino acids. V was clipped by 3 bases and J by 4 bases; unmatched bases: 5. The CDR3 DNA reads as TGTGCCAGCAGCCACTCGGGACTAGCGGGTTCAGATACGCAGTATTTT. Encoded protein: CASSHSGLAGSDTQYF. Based on the CDR3 plus reference TRBV14 and TRBJ2-3, the full variable domain is EAGVTQFPSHSVIEKGQTVTLRCDPISGHDNLYWYRRVMGKEIKFLLHFVKESKQDESGMPNNRFLAERTGGTYSTLKVQPAELEDSGVYFCASSHSGLAGSDTQYFGPGTRLTVL.

The gene calls are TRBV6-6 and TRBJ2-3, with unresolved D. The V gene lost 11 bases and the J gene lost 0 bases, with 18 bases spanning the gap. This CDR3 spans 15 amino acids. Germline V gene sequence: CDR1 MNHNY, CDR2 SVGAGI (reference sequence). CDR3 sequence: CAHGPDTSSTDTQYF. For the CDR3, the DNA is TGTGCCCACGGCCCCGACACATCTAGCACAGATACGCAGTATTTT.

The V gene is TRBV19, the J gene TRBJ2-3; no definite D call. Germline loops: CDR1 LNHDA, CDR2 SQIVND (reference sequence). The CDR3 has 12 amino acids. The germline V and J ends were trimmed by 4 bases and 4 bases, with 6 bases remaining between them. The CDR3: CASSTLSDTQYF. CDR3 coding DNA: TGTGCCAGTAGTACCCTATCAGATACGCAGTATTTT.

This CDR3 is CASSAGAYNSPLHF. The CDR3 nucleotides read TGTGCCAGCAGTGCAGGGGCCTATAATTCACCCCTCCACTTT. V gene TRBV25-1 combines with J gene TRBJ1-6; D perhaps matches TRBD1 (6 bases). Trimming took 4 bases from V and 2 from J, leaving 6 bases between them. The CDR3 is 14 residues long. Germline V lookup: CDR1 MGHDK, CDR2 SYGVNS.

Here the CDR3 reads CASSQDSGTYNEQFF. The CDR3 DNA is TGCGCCAGCAGCCAAGATAGCGGAACCTACAATGAGCAGTTCTTC. The V call is TRBV4-3, the J call TRBJ2-1; tentatively, D is TRBD2 (6 bases). V was cut by 0 bases and J by 2 bases, with 8 bases left in between. This CDR3 is built from 15 residues. The germline V gene encodes CDR1 LGHNA and CDR2 YSLEER.

The CDR3 DNA follows: TGCGCCAGCAGCTTGGCCGGCCAGGGGGAAGGCTCTGGGGCCAACGTCCTGACTTTC. Amino acids: CASSLAGQGEGSGANVLTF. V gene TRBV5-1 combines with J gene TRBJ2-6; 7 nucleotides line up with TRBD1. The CDR3 runs to 19 residues. V dropped 0 bases and J dropped 0; count of bases not matched to a gene: 9. Germline-derived CDR1 and CDR2 are SGHRS and YFSETQ.

This clone was seen a single time. The gene calls are TRBV7-2 and TRBJ1-1; tentative D call: TRBD1 (6 bases). CDR1 and CDR2 (germline): SGHTA, FQGNSA. The CDR3 contains 13 residues. Trimming removed 5 bases from V and 5 bases from J, with 12 bases in between. The CDR3 reads CASSVRGRTEAFF. CDR3 DNA sequence: TGTGCCAGCAGCGTCAGGGGCAGGACTGAAGCTTTCTTT.

The chain combines TRBV10-3 with TRBJ2-3; the match to TRBD2 covers 7 bases. The germline CDR1 and CDR2 sequences are ENHRY and SYGVKD. This CDR3 contains 18 residues. V was clipped by 3 bases and J by 0 bases; unmatched bases: 12. The CDR3 nucleotides are TGTGCCATCAGTGATAAGAGCGGGGTGGCCCCTAGCACAGATACGCAGTATTTT. Translating it yields CAISDKSGVAPSTDTQYF.

The genes are TRBV7-8 and TRBJ2-3; 7 nucleotides agree with TRBD1. The junction had 6 bases not matched to a gene; V was cut back by 5 bases and J by 1 base. CDR3 length: 15 residues. The germline V gene encodes CDR1 SGHVS and CDR2 FQNEAQ. CDR3 bases: TGTGCCAGCAGCCCCCGGGACAGCCGCACAGATACGCAGTATTTT. Its translation: CASSPRDSRTDTQYF.

Relative to its sample, this clone is large. The chain joins TRBV19 to TRBJ1-5, with D possibly TRBD1 on 6 matching bases. The CDR3 loop spans 18 amino acids. Trimming shortened V by 3 bases and J by 7 bases, and 25 bases separated the two germline ends. Germline CDR1 LNHDA, CDR2 SQIVND (reference sequence). The CDR3 loop is CASSIGGELNRVGQPQHF. In DNA form, the CDR3 reads TGTGCCAGTAGTATTGGGGGGGAATTGAACAGGGTAGGACAGCCCCAGCATTTT.

The chain uses TRBV27 and TRBJ2-7; 8 bases agree with TRBD2. The ends lost 6 bases at V and 2 bases at J; junction bases unmatched: 6. The CDR3 has 14 residues. Germline CDR1 is MNHEY and CDR2 is SMNVEV (reference sequence). The CDR3 is CASRTTGGAYEQYF. CDR3 nucleotides: TGTGCCAGCAGAACCACCGGGGGGGCCTACGAGCAGTACTTC.

The V call is TRBV7-9, the J call TRBJ1-4, with D possibly being TRBD1 (6 bases). Germline V gene lookup returns CDR1 SEHNR and CDR2 FQNEAQ (reference sequence). V was shortened by 4 bases and J by 6 bases, with 15 bases between the two germline ends. The CDR3 consists of 15 residues. The CDR3 coding sequence is TGTGCCAGCAGCTGGGGTGTGGGGGCTTATGAAAAACTGTTTTTT. Its translation: CASSWGVGAYEKLFF.

The gene calls are TRBV27 and TRBJ1-2; a weak D match, TRBD1 (6 bases). V was pared by 2 bases and J by 8 bases, with 18 bases between. Germline CDR1 MNHEY, CDR2 SMNVEV (reference sequence). CDR3 size: 15 residues. DNA of the CDR3: TGTGCCAGCAGTTTAGCTCCAGGGGCCGGGGTAGGCTACACCTTC. This sequence encodes CASSLAPGAGVGYTF.

By share, this clone ranks as medium-sized. The chain couples TRBV4-2 to TRBJ2-7; TRBD2 matches at 7 bases. Germline V gives CDR1 LGHNA, CDR2 YNFKEQ. J was trimmed by 2 bases and V by 1 base; bases with no gene match: 5. This CDR3 has 15 residues. CDR3 bases: TGTGCCAGCAGCCAAGTAAGCGGGGCCACCTACGAGCAGTACTTC. This codes for CASSQVSGATYEQYF.

This sequence joins TRBV14 and TRBJ1-2, with D uncertain. The germline CDR1 and CDR2 sequences are SGHDN and FVKESK. V lost 2 bases to trimming and J lost 0 bases, with 16 bases between them. This CDR3 is built from 17 residues. As DNA, the CDR3 is TGTGCCAGCAGCCAATCGGGTTACGGGGTTCCTAACTATGGCTACACCTTC. Translation: CASSQSGYGVPNYGYTF.

This clone was detected only once. This sequence joins TRBV7-9 and TRBJ2-5; the match to TRBD2 covers 10 bases. With 0 bases clipped from V and 5 bases from J, the junction kept 9 bases outside the gene matches. Germline V gene data show CDR1 as SEHNR and CDR2 as FQNEAQ (reference sequence). This CDR3 spans 17 amino acids. The CDR3 coding sequence is TGTGCCAGCAGCTTAGCGCTAGCGGGGGTTTCTGGGGAGACCCAGTACTTC. Protein: CASSLALAGVSGETQYF.

The chain joins TRBV5-4 to TRBJ2-7; TRBD2 might be the D (6 bases). Germline loops: CDR1 SGHNT, CDR2 YYREEE (reference sequence). The CDR3 contains 12 residues. The ends were cut back, 0 bases at V and 7 bases at J, with 8 bases in the middle. The CDR3 spells CASSLGAGEQYF. CDR3 nucleotides: TGTGCCAGCAGCTTGGGCGCGGGGGAGCAGTACTTC.

The rearrangement links TRBV28 to TRBJ2-5, with D perhaps matching TRBD1 (5 bases). CDR1 and CDR2 from the germline V gene are MDHEN and SYDVKM. V was cut by 3 bases and J by 4 bases, with 15 bases left in between. This CDR3 spans 15 amino acids. In nucleotides, the CDR3 is TGTGCCAGCAGTTTGAACCCTCAGGGTGGAGAGACCCAGTACTTC. It is translated as CASSLNPQGGETQYF.

V gene TRBV19 combines with J gene TRBJ2-2, with 10 positions matching TRBD1. This CDR3 contains 16 residues. The V gene's germline CDR1 is LNHDA and CDR2 SQIVND (reference sequence). V lost 4 bases, J lost 0 bases, and 2 bases stayed unmatched. The CDR3 DNA reads as TGTGCCAGTAGTACGGGACAGGGGACGAACACCGGGGAGCTGTTTTTT. Translated, it gives CASSTGQGTNTGELFF.

The rearrangement links TRBV19 to TRBJ2-7; 8 bases fit TRBD1. The CDR3 has 14 residues. J lost 5 bases, V lost 2 bases, and 5 bases had no gene match. CDR1 is LNHDA and CDR2 is SQIVND in the germline V gene (reference sequence). This CDR3 is CASSISRGLNEQYF. In DNA, the CDR3 is TGTGCCAGTAGTATATCCAGGGGGCTTAACGAGCAGTACTTC.

The chain links TRBV11-2 to TRBJ2-1; 7 nucleotides agree with TRBD2. The CDR3 runs 15 residues. In germline, CDR1 is SGHAT, CDR2 FQNNGV. V was clipped by 1 base and J by 5 bases; unmatched bases: 5. The CDR3 reads CASSLAAGLNNEQFF. The CDR3 nucleotides read TGTGCCAGCAGCTTAGCAGCGGGACTTAACAATGAGCAGTTCTTC.

J is TRBJ2-3 and V is TRBV6-1; 9 bases align to TRBD1. The CDR3 is made up of 15 amino acids. The V segment lost 6 bases and the J segment 6 bases; nucleotides outside the gene matches: 10. The germline V gene has CDR1 MNHNS and CDR2 SASEGT. The CDR3 loop reads CASSLGTGTSDTQYF. The DNA for the CDR3 is TGTGCCAGCAGCCTCGGGACAGGGACATCCGATACGCAGTATTTT.

This clone has a single count. V usage is TRBV5-5 and J usage is TRBJ2-2; D remains ambiguous. Germline V gene sequence: CDR1 SGHKS, CDR2 YYEKEE (reference sequence). Between the trimmed V and J ends, which lost 5 bases and 0 bases, there was a span of 5 bases. The CDR3 consists of 13 residues. CDR3 nucleotide sequence: TGTGCCAGCAGGGCATCGAACACCGGGGAGCTGTTTTTT. It translates to CASRASNTGELFF.

The chain links TRBV6-5 to TRBJ1-2; 7 positions match TRBD1. The CDR3 covers 15 residues. The trim removed 5 bases at V and 4 bases at J, leaving 10 bases unmatched. Germline assignment: CDR1 MNHEY and CDR2 SVGAGI. The CDR3 loop reads CASSHDLTGSYGYTF. The CDR3 DNA reads as TGTGCCAGCAGTCACGACCTGACAGGGTCCTATGGCTACACCTTC.

This chain joins TRBV9 and TRBJ1-3, with a tentative D call TRBD1 (5 bases). Germline loops: CDR1 SGDLS, CDR2 YYNGEE. There are 16 residues in the CDR3. Trimming pared 4 bases from V and 4 bases from J, leaving 18 bases between. CDR3: CASSPEGGREGNTIYF. CDR3 DNA sequence: TGTGCCAGCAGCCCCGAGGGAGGCAGGGAAGGAAACACCATATATTTT.

V is TRBV7-2 and J is TRBJ2-7; the D gene is possibly TRBD1 (6 bases). V gave up 1 base and J gave up 5 bases, with 12 bases separating them. This CDR3 contains 14 residues. Germline V lookup: CDR1 SGHTA, CDR2 FQGNSA. CDR3 loop: CASSLGFEGDEQYF. DNA for the CDR3: TGTGCCAGCAGCTTAGGGTTTGAGGGGGACGAGCAGTACTTC.